This T cell receptor (beta chain) was recorded in a study of CD8 T cells in Susac syndrome. Germline values: CDR1 DFQATT, CDR2 SNEGSKA (reference sequence). CDR3 length: 14 amino acids. J gave up 5 bases and V 1 base, and 4 bases lay outside the gene matches. RNA amounts of roughly 0.45 to 1 ug underwent reverse transcription with random hexamers. TCRdb recomputed calls from the immunoSEQ multiplex PCR reads with MiXCR, one row per CDR3 protein. The table records around 110,000 distinct CDR3 sequences, around 94% of them present only once. This chain connects TRBV20-1 to TRBJ2-1; 8 nucleotides line up with TRBD2. The receptor was isolated from a human donor with Susac syndrome. The specimen was CD8+ T cells from PBMCs. The chain's CDR3 is CSARGAGANNEQFF. CDR3 bases: TGCAGTGCTAGAGGAGCGGGGGCAAACAATGAGCAGTTCTTC.